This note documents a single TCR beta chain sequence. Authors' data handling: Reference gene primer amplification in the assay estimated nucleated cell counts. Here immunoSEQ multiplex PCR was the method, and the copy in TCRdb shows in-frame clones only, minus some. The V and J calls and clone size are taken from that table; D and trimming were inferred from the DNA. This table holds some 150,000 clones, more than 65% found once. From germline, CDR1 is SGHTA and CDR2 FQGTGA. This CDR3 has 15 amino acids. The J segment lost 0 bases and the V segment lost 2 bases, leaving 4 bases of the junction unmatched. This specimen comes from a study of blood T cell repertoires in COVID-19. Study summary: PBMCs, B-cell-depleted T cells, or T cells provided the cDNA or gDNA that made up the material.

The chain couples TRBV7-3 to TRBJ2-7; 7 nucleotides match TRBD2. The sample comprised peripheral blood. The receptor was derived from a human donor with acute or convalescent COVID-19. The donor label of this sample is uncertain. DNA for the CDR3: TGTGCCAGCAGCTTAGGCGGGGGAACCTCCTACGAGCAGTACTTC. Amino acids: CASSLGGGTSYEQYF.